The rows below give T cell receptor beta chains drawn from one sample of a study of cytomegalovirus exposure and HLA in healthy donors. Assay: immunoSEQ multiplex PCR; the TCRdb copy retains only in-frame clones and omits some. The sample holds about 110,000 clones, approximately 73% seen once. Sequencing input: PBMCs. The receptors come from a young man in good health and CMV-seronegative. Both conserved end residues are part of each CDR3. Fields, in order: J gene, D gene, V gene, clone size, CDR3 DNA, CDR3 protein. A D gene is named only where the DNA matches it firmly. Clone size, where shown, is once, few, many, or a class for clones that have expanded.

>TRBJ2-3|TRBD2|TRBV6-5|.
TGTGCCAGCAGTTACATTCGGGAGGGTACTACGCAGTATTTT
CASSYIREGTTQYF
>TRBJ2-7|TRBD1|TRBV11-2|once
TGTGCCAGCAGCACAGGACAGGGTACCTACGAGCAGTACTTC
CASSTGQGTYEQYF
>TRBJ2-7|TRBD1|TRBV19|once
TGTGCCAGTACTAAGACAGGGGGCGCAGCCCCCTACGAGCAGTACTTC
CASTKTGGAAPYEQYF
>TRBJ2-2|TRBD2|TRBV2|.
TGTGCCAGTAGTGAACGGGGGGGCACCGGGGAGCTGTTTTTT
CASSERGGTGELFF
>TRBJ1-6|.|TRBV4-1|.
TGCGCCAGCAGCCAGGGCAGCTTGGATAATTCACCCCTCCACTTT
CASSQGSLDNSPLHF
>TRBJ2-7|TRBD1|TRBV10-3|.
TGTGCCATCAGCGAGGATACCGGGACAGGGTACGAGCAGTACTTC
CAISEDTGTGYEQYF
>TRBJ2-1|TRBD2|TRBV5-4|.
TGTGCCAGCAGCTTGGCAACTAGCGGGAGTCCGTACAATGAGCAGTTCTTC
CASSLATSGSPYNEQFF
>TRBJ2-1|.|TRBV19|.
TGTGCCAGTACCAGGACAGATCGCAATGAGCAGTTCTTC
CASTRTDRNEQFF
>TRBJ1-5|.|TRBV27|few
TGTGCCAGCAGTTTAAAGGGGAATCAGCCCCAGCATTTT
CASSLKGNQPQHF
>TRBJ2-3|.|TRBV9|.
TGTGCCAGCAATCGCGGCACAGATACGCAGTATTTT
CASNRGTDTQYF
>TRBJ2-5|.|TRBV2|.
TGTGCCAGCAGTGAAGCAGGGGCTGCGCAGACCCAGTACTTC
CASSEAGAAQTQYF
>TRBJ2-5|TRBD1|TRBV30|.
TGTGCCTGGAGTACGGGACAGGGGGCGCGGGAGACCCAGTACTTC
CAWSTGQGARETQYF
>TRBJ2-5|TRBD2|TRBV14|once
TGTGCCAGCAGCCAAGAGTTGCAAGCGGGAGTAGGAGAGACCCAGTACTTC
CASSQELQAGVGETQYF
>TRBJ2-2|.|TRBV27|once
TGTGCCAGCAGTTTTATCTCCGGGGAGCTGTTTTTT
CASSFISGELFF
>TRBJ2-2|.|TRBV6-5|.
TGTGCCAGCAGTCAGTCCACCGGGGAGCTGTTTTTT
CASSQSTGELFF
>TRBJ1-2|TRBD1|TRBV7-8|.
TGTGCCAGCAGCTTAATGGGACAGGGGAGCTTTGGCTACACCTTC
CASSLMGQGSFGYTF
>TRBJ1-2|TRBD1|TRBV13|.
TGTGCCAGCAGCCGGAACCGGGACAGGGTCTATGGCTACACCTTC
CASSRNRDRVYGYTF
>TRBJ2-2|TRBD2|TRBV27|.
TGTGCCAGCAGTTTAAGGAGCGGGGGGACCAGCACCGGGGAGCTGTTTTTT
CASSLRSGGTSTGELFF
>TRBJ1-2|.|TRBV5-6|many
TGTGCCAGCAGCTTATGGGCAGGGGATCACTATGGCTACACCTTC
CASSLWAGDHYGYTF
>TRBJ1-5|.|TRBV18|.
TGTGCCAGCTCACTATCGGGGATAGGCGACGGCCAGCCCCAGCATTTT
CASSLSGIGDGQPQHF
>TRBJ2-1|TRBD1|TRBV20-1|many
TGCAGTGCAAACCGACAGGGAGAGGAGTTCTTC
CSANRQGEEFF
>TRBJ2-3|.|TRBV27|.
TGTGCCAGCAGTTTATCCATAGAGTCCCCCTACACAGATACGCAGTATTTT
CASSLSIESPYTDTQYF
>TRBJ1-5|.|TRBV27|.
TGTGCCAGCAGTCGTCGGGGCAATCAGCCCCAGCATTTT
CASSRRGNQPQHF
>TRBJ2-7|.|TRBV20-1|.
TGCAGTGCTGCCAGGGCCTACGAGCAGTACTTC
CSAARAYEQYF
>TRBJ1-6|.|TRBV30|.
TGTGCCTGGAGTCCCGGGACTGATTCGCCCCTCCACTTT
CAWSPGTDSPLHF
>TRBJ1-2|.|TRBV30|.
TGTGCCTGGAGTGTTAGCCTGAACTATGGCTACACCTTC
CAWSVSLNYGYTF
>TRBJ2-5|TRBD1|TRBV7-9|few
TGTGCCAGCAGCTCCAGGGGGCCGGAGACCCAGTACTTC
CASSSRGPETQYF
>TRBJ2-5|.|TRBV29-1|few
TGCAGCGTTCCCGGGAGCGGAGAGACCCAGTACTTC
CSVPGSGETQYF
>TRBJ2-2|.|TRBV4-1|.
TGCGCCAGCAGCCTCGAGTCCGGGACCGGGGAGCTGTTTTTT
CASSLESGTGELFF
>TRBJ2-5|.|TRBV10-3|few
TGTGCCATCAGTGAGTCGAAGGAGGAGACCCAGTACTTC
CAISESKEETQYF
>TRBJ1-1|TRBD1|TRBV7-9|.
TGTGCCAGCAGCTCAGGGACAGTAGAAGCTTTCTTT
CASSSGTVEAFF
>TRBJ2-3|TRBD2|TRBV5-1|.
TGCGCCAGCAGCTTGTCGGCTAGCGGGGGGGCAGATACGCAGTATTTT
CASSLSASGGADTQYF
>TRBJ1-2|.|TRBV9|.
TGTGCCAGCAGCACAGGTTACAATGGCTACACCTTC
CASSTGYNGYTF
>TRBJ2-2|TRBD1|TRBV5-1|.
TGCGCCAGCGGGGACCGGACAGGGGGCACCGGGGAGCTGTTTTTT
CASGDRTGGTGELFF
>TRBJ2-5|TRBD1|TRBV5-1|.
TGCGCCAGCAGCTTAGGAAGCCAGGGGGCCCGGGAGACCCAGTACTTC
CASSLGSQGARETQYF
>TRBJ2-1|.|TRBV7-3|.
TGTGCCAGCAGCTTAAGGCCTACAGGGAAGGATGAGCAGTTCTTC
CASSLRPTGKDEQFF
>TRBJ2-7|TRBD1|TRBV10-3|.
TGTGCCTTCCTACCGGGACAGGGGAGCAACGAGCAGTACTTC
CAFLPGQGSNEQYF
>TRBJ2-7|TRBD1|TRBV10-3|.
TGTGCCATCAGGGGGACAGTCTACGAGCAGTACTTC
CAIRGTVYEQYF
>TRBJ2-1|TRBD2|TRBV5-1|once
TGCGCCAGCCTGGGGGACTACCGCAATGAGCAGTTCTTC
CASLGDYRNEQFF
>TRBJ1-5|TRBD1|TRBV19|.
TGTGCCAGTAGTATGAGGGACAGGGGCGGCAATCAGCCCCAGCATTTT
CASSMRDRGGNQPQHF
>TRBJ2-7|TRBD2|TRBV28|.
TGTGCCAGCAGTCCGACTAGCGAGTTTTACGAGCAGTACTTC
CASSPTSEFYEQYF
>TRBJ1-4|.|TRBV29-1|.
TGCAGCGTGGTGGCGGCCCATGAAAAACTGTTTTTT
CSVVAAHEKLFF
>TRBJ2-2|TRBD2|TRBV28|.
TGTGCCAGCAGCCCAGGATTACGACTAGCGGGAGTTACCGGGGAGCTGTTTTTT
CASSPGLRLAGVTGELFF
>TRBJ1-1|.|TRBV28|.
TGTGCCAGCAGTCCTACAGGCCTCGGGACTGAAGCTTTCTTT
CASSPTGLGTEAFF
>TRBJ2-1|TRBD2|TRBV7-6|few
TGTGCCAGCAGCTTAGGCCTAGCGGATGACAATGAGCAGTTCTTC
CASSLGLADDNEQFF
>TRBJ2-1|.|TRBV19|.
TGTGCCAGTAGTATAGCAGGGCGGGACGGGGGTGAGCAGTTCTTC
CASSIAGRDGGEQFF
>TRBJ1-2|TRBD1|TRBV27|few
TGTGCCAGCAGTTTGGTAACAGGGGCAGGTTGTAGCTACACCTTC
CASSLVTGAGCSYTF
>TRBJ1-1|TRBD1|TRBV30|.
TGTGCCTTCTCTACAGGGGGCGAGGACACTGAAGCTTTCTTT
CAFSTGGEDTEAFF
>TRBJ2-6|TRBD1|TRBV9|.
TGTGCCAGCAGCGTGACAGGGTGGTCTGGGGCCAACGTCCTGACTTTC
CASSVTGWSGANVLTF
>TRBJ2-7|TRBD1|TRBV6-1|few
TGTGCCAGCAGCTCCGGACAGGGCTACGAGCAGTACTTC
CASSSGQGYEQYF
>TRBJ2-7|.|TRBV11-2|.
TGTGCCAGCAGCCACGAGACACGAACCTACGAGCAGTACTTC
CASSHETRTYEQYF
>TRBJ1-2|.|TRBV27|few
TGTGCCAGCAGTTTATCGATAATACCTAAAGGGGAGGGGCACTATGGCTACACCTTC
CASSLSIIPKGEGHYGYTF
>TRBJ1-2|TRBD1|TRBV28|.
TGTGCCAGCAGCTCAGCCGAGGGGGCGCCGAACTATGGCTACACCTTC
CASSSAEGAPNYGYTF
>TRBJ1-5|.|TRBV5-5|.
TGTGCCAGCAGCTTGGAATTTAGGGGATCACAGCATTTT
CASSLEFRGSQHF
>TRBJ2-1|.|TRBV11-3|.
TGTGCCAGCAGCTTAGCGGGTAGTAATGAGCAGTTCTTC
CASSLAGSNEQFF
>TRBJ1-2|TRBD1|TRBV5-6|.
TGTGCCAGCAGCTTGGGAACAGGGGGGGGCTACACCTTC
CASSLGTGGGYTF
>TRBJ1-2|.|TRBV27|.
TGTGCCAGCAGTTCTTTCCCGGGTGATGGCTACACCTTC
CASSSFPGDGYTF
>TRBJ2-2|TRBD1|TRBV7-7|medium-sized
TGTGCCAGCAGCCCCATGACAGGGTCCACCGGGGAGCTGTTTTTT
CASSPMTGSTGELFF